Reported below is one T cell receptor beta chain. The antigen it binds to is not known. In total, 500 to 700 healthy bone marrow donors made up the cohort. At the time of sampling, every cohort member was nominally healthy, though immune exposures that went unrecorded were likely present. The donor tested CMV seronegative, placing the donor among the approximately 360 seronegative members of the cohort. Every donor gave a peripheral blood sample, and the peripheral blood mononuclear cells from that sample were used for TCR beta sequencing. Genomic DNA extraction from the blood cell samples was performed with the Qiagen DNeasy Blood Extraction Kit. The CDR3 numbers 17 residues from cysteine through phenylalanine. Only the CDR3 region is kept as DNA, spanning 51 bases read in frame from base 1. V and J are truncated by 4 bases and 0 bases respectively, leaving an intervening sequence of 16 bases. Sequences ENHRY (CDR1) and SYGVKD (CDR2) are obtained from the germline V gene.

The library was built by means of the immunoSEQ multiplex PCR assay. The multiplex PCR relied on a mix of 60 forward primers for TCR Vbeta segments and 13 reverse primers for TCR Jbeta segments. The CDR3 region of rearranged TCR beta genes was amplified from genomic DNA by a multiplex PCR assay. Amplified TCR beta libraries were sequenced as 87-base-pair reads on the Illumina HiSeq System. On the study's bioinformatics: In a later analysis, tens of millions of unique TCR beta chains were counted across the approximately 640 repertoires, and some 10 million of these chains were shared by at least two donors. Raw reads were error-corrected and collapsed into unique sequences by a nearest-neighbor algorithm in which closely related sequences were merged to remove PCR and sequencing errors. V, D and J gene segments were assigned by aligning CDR3 sequences to IMGT reference sequences. For a sequence to be retained, at least a six-nucleotide match to both a V gene segment and a J gene segment was required. A rearrangement was called productive if the CDR3 had no stop codons and remained in frame with V and J, and every other rearrangement was called non-productive. CDR3 was defined by IMGT convention, running from the second conserved V-encoded cysteine to the conserved J-encoded phenylalanine. The earlier analysis of approximately 590 of the donors excluded any sequence lacking an unambiguous match to a single V gene segment. In an earlier analysis of approximately 560 of the donors, a V segment was called functional when productive rearrangements were above 56.7%, and segregating when the standard deviation between donors exceeded 5%. A statistical classification framework was built to diagnose cytomegalovirus status from the catalog of TCR beta chain sequences. In a later analysis, V and J genes were assigned by comparing TCR nucleotide sequences against IMGT/GENE-DB human TR gene sequences. Using the TCRdist pipeline, a later analysis assigned CDR3 sequences along with most-parsimonious VDJ recombination scenarios. In a later analysis, each TCR beta chain was defined by its CDR3 amino acid sequence together with its V-gene family, and reads without a unique V-gene family were excluded. To address suspected cross-contamination and a sequencing artifact, a later analysis removed 450 to 700 highly shared, low-generation-probability nucleotide sequences. A later analysis calculated a clonal expansion index for each public chain from normalized within-repertoire ranks of inferred template counts. Generation probabilities in a later analysis came from a VDJ recombination model fitted to out-of-frame rearrangements, and those results were checked against IGoR. In a later analysis, hypergeometric tests were used to score TCR-TCR, TCR-HLA and TCR-CMV co-occurrence, with a repertoire-size bias correction applied to TCR pairs. In a later analysis, false discovery rates were estimated by permuting HLA or CMV assignments 20 times. In a later analysis, co-occurring TCRs were grouped using DBSCAN, with TCRdist sequence similarity added in when clustering inside HLA-allele-positive subsets. Repertoires with fewer than 30,000 or more than 120,000 public chains, plus five repertoires with anomalous nucleotide sharing, were excluded from co-occurrence clustering. Held by TCRdb, this immuneACCESS table contains in-frame sequences only and omits some clones. Under half of the omission traces to an unresolved V gene where checked; the cause of the rest is unknown. V and J calls plus clone size are reproduced from that table; the DNA served to infer D and trimming. The table of this sample itemizes more than 65,000 clones. The ten biggest clones cover 2.7% of the sample.

The entry originates in a study of cytomegalovirus exposure and HLA in healthy donors (dated by TCRdb to about 2017). Background on the whole study: An earlier analysis of some 600 of the donors reported 276 Gb of sequence data and around 110 million unique TCR beta sequences obtained from about 179 million T cells. An early release that covered more than 550 HLA-typed donors contained about 300 gigabases of sequencing data and tens of millions of unique TCR sequences. The genetic ancestry cluster associated with self-reported Caucasian donors included about 81% of the 398 genotyped donors. The study was designed to test whether signatures of past pathogen exposure could be identified by cataloging public T cell receptors. The study used immunosequencing to profile the T cell repertoires of 670 or so subjects and linked those repertoires to cytomegalovirus serostatus. In addition to the first cohort of roughly 700 subjects, a separate validation cohort of approximately 130 different subjects was used. High-throughput TCR immunosequencing, statistical association of individual TCRs with disease status, and machine learning were combined to predict cytomegalovirus infection status. To study patterns of TCR occurrence, a later analysis re-analyzed previously published TCR beta repertoires from 700 or so donors and added high-resolution HLA genotyping. The later analysis used no new phenotypic data to find candidate immune exposures, relying instead on TCR beta sequences and their occurrence across donors. In an earlier analysis of 500 to 650 of the donors, high-throughput TCR beta sequencing was used to judge whether each TCR beta V gene segment behaved as functional or pseudogenic. Alongside the repertoire data, information on donor age, sex, ethnicity and CMV serostatus was compiled. Genome-wide SNP genotypes for about 60% of the roughly 700 donors were used in a later genetic analysis, which treated that subset as a discovery cohort. Every repertoire in the discovery cohort had been generated on one and the same sequencing platform. HLA typing covered class I and class II loci at four-digit resolution. Typing coverage differed by locus: A, B, C, DRB1 and DQB1 were typed in roughly 620-630 donors, DQA1 in 522, DPA1 in 600 to 610, and DPB1 in 450 to 480. Five DR-DQ haplotypes were handled as single units for association and clustering, since linkage in the cohort was strong. On average, over 200,000 unique TCR beta nucleotide sequences were sequenced per donor among fewer than 500 genotyped donors of the cohort, with 15% to 20% of those sequences being non-productive. Results and caveats for the whole study, not just this receptor: The presence/absence analyses assumed that sequencing depth was roughly uniform across donors, and that assumption may not be true. A few of the identified cytomegalovirus-associated TCR beta chains were confirmed in vitro to be specific for cytomegalovirus antigens. Linkage disequilibrium might explain the correlated functional status among segregating V segments, but an unknown experimental factor could not be excluded. An earlier analysis of 587 of the donors showed that most TCR beta V segments appeared in productive rearrangements either about 87% or about 30% of the time, which broadly matched IMGT annotations. According to a later genetic analysis, donors in an Asian-associated ancestry cluster had fewer N-insertions in productive TCRs than the approximately 650-donor mean. In a later analysis, most CMV-associated TCR beta chains were found to appear HLA-restricted, with HLA associations seemingly driven largely by CMV exposure. The classifier was reported to diagnose cytomegalovirus status with high specificity and sensitivity in both the original cohort and the validation cohort. According to a later analysis, TCR association rates differed among HLA loci, with DRB1 alleles showing the most associated TCRs and HLA-C alleles showing the fewest. When HLA alleles, especially DR and DQ, strongly co-occurred, TCR associations were difficult to assign to individual alleles. The 87-base-pair reads could not distinguish some IMGT-functional V segments, including TRBV6-2 and TRBV6-3, so those segments were excluded. An association between a missense DCLRE1C variant and V-gene and J-gene trimming of TCR beta chains was found in a later genetic analysis and replicated in an independent cohort. A further reported finding was that TCR beta sequences accurately predicted the HLA-A and HLA-B alleles for most subjects in the first cohort. In a later analysis, 16,951 TCR beta sequences were associated with specific HLA alleles at a false discovery rate of 0.05. Across donors, most TCR sequences were observed very rarely, whereas some public TCRs were present in many individuals. In the study, around 150 TCR beta chains were listed as associated with cytomegalovirus. The earlier analysis of almost 600 of the donors excluded roughly 16 rarely observed V segments, including chromosome 9 orphons, because counts were too low. Several of the top co-occurrence clusters appeared to be linked to parvovirus B19, influenza, CMV and Epstein-Barr virus, according to a later analysis. A group of highly shared sequence variants was considered likely to be a technical artifact of the sequencing pipeline. In a later analysis, HLA-associated TCR beta chains were found to be more clonally expanded and to have lower generation probabilities than equally common non-associated chains. Immune exposure information for the cohort was limited to CMV serostatus. The authors suggested that the approach could potentially be extended to other disease states and immunological phenotypes. Because HLA typing was missing for some donors at each locus, association tests included only the typed subset. The cohort was sequenced for TCR beta chains only, and without alpha or paired-chain data the features that could be detected were limited.

This TCR came from a middle-aged man in good health and CMV-seronegative. What was sequenced was PBMCs. Recombination linked TRBV10-3 to TRBJ1-3, with TRBD1 perhaps the D gene, on 5 matching bases. The DNA sequence reads TGTGCCATCAGTGGCTCTCCCGGGGGGGGCTCTGGAAACACCATATATTTT. This encodes CAISGSPGGGSGNTIYF.